This TCR beta chain was sequenced during a study of a mutant IDH1 vaccine in newly diagnosed glioma. Across the study: Week 35 held visit V12, while week 47 held visit V13.

V was cut by 5 bases and J by 4 bases, with 20 bases left in between. Germline lookup yields CDR1 SGHVS and CDR2 FQNEAQ. The CDR3 is made up of 16 amino acids. Measured with immunoSEQ multiplex PCR; TCRdb has only the in-frame clones, and not every one. The sample includes 50,000 to 70,000 clones, roughly 68% of them seen just once. This clone was seen more than once but under ten times. Its target is unknown. Time point here: week 35, safety follow-up. The content of each vaccine dose was 300 ug of mutant IDH1 20-mer peptide, and topical imiquimod accompanied it. Sequenced here: PBMCs, sampled from a glioma patient whose treatment included an IDH1 peptide vaccine. The chain uses TRBV7-8 and TRBJ2-5; D may be TRBD2 (5 bases). This TCR derives from a man aged 50-60 years with glioma. The CDR3 region has the DNA TGTGCCAGCAGCCCAAAGCGGACCACGACGACAGAGACCCAGTACTTC. Encoded protein: CASSPKRTTTTETQYF.